Following are 26 T cell receptor beta chains from one sample sequenced in a study of T cells in Graves' hyperthyroidism and ophthalmopathy. RNA transcripts gave rise to amplified TCR beta CDR3 regions. With the HTBI primer set, the TCR CDR3 went through a first round of RT-PCR. TCRdb fed the multiplex PCR reads into MiXCR, producing one record per CDR3 protein. The sample includes roughly 640,000 distinct CDR3 sequences, about a sixth of them seen just once. Sequencing input: blood. The receptors derive from a woman aged 40 to 50 with Graves' ophthalmopathy.

V is TRBV20-1 and J is TRBJ1-2, with 8 bases lining up with TRBD1. In germline, CDR1 is DFQATT, CDR2 SNEGSKA (reference sequence). The CDR3 length is 13 residues. Unmatched junction bases numbered 10, after V lost 3 bases and J lost 10 bases. CDR3 coding DNA: TGCAGTGCTAGGCAGGGGGCGAATCAAGTCTACACCTTC. Its protein product is CSARQGANQVYTF.

A few counts support this clonotype. J is TRBJ2-4 and V is TRBV11-2, with D perhaps given as TRBD1 or TRBD2 (7 bases each). V was clipped by 2 bases and J by 2 bases, with 19 bases between them. The CDR3 is made up of 18 amino acids. From germline, CDR1 is SGHAT and CDR2 FQNNGV. In DNA, the CDR3 is TGTGCCAGCAGCTTACTTGGGGGAGGGGGCCTTTCCAAAAACATTCAGTACTTC. Translation: CASSLLGGGGLSKNIQYF. Variable domain in full (rest from reference TRBV11-2 and TRBJ2-4): EAGVAQSPRYKIIEKRQSVAFWCNPISGHATLYWYQQILGQGPKLLIQFQNNGVVDDSQLPKDRFSAERLKGVDSTLKIQPAKLEDSAVYLCASSLLGGGGLSKNIQYFGAGTRLSVL.

CDR3 coding DNA: TGCAGTGCTGAGCGGGAGGGCCAAGAGACCCAGTACTTC. It translates to CSAEREGQETQYF. This chain connects TRBV20-1 to TRBJ2-5, with 10 bases matching TRBD2. The CDR3 is 13 amino acids. J gave up 1 base and V 5 bases, and 1 base lay outside the gene matches. Germline CDR1 reads DFQATT; CDR2 reads SNEGSKA (reference sequence).

Many counts were recorded for this clonotype. The rearrangement links TRBV11-1 to TRBJ1-1; 8 bases map to TRBD1. Trimming at V came to 7 bases and at J to 9 bases, leaving 13 bases not matched to a gene. The CDR3 runs 14 residues. Germline loops: CDR1 SGHAT, CDR2 FQDESV (reference sequence). The CDR3 region has the DNA TGTGCCAGCACCCAGGAGGGACAGGCCACAAAAGCTTTCTTT. It encodes CASTQEGQATKAFF. Full variable domain (missing parts from reference TRBV11-1 and TRBJ1-1): EAEVAQSPRYKITEKSQAVAFWCDPISGHATLYWYRQILGQGPELLVQFQDESVVDDSQLPKDRFSAERLKGVDSTLKIQPAELGDSAMYLCASTQEGQATKAFFGQGTRLTVV.

There are many counts of this clonotype. V gene TRBV3-1 combines with J gene TRBJ2-1; 14 nucleotides agree with TRBD2. J was trimmed by 4 bases and V by 3 bases; bases with no gene match: 5. This CDR3 spans 17 amino acids. Germline CDR1 LGHDT, CDR2 YNNKEL (reference sequence). The CDR3 spells CASSHRTSGRTYNEQFF. CDR3 coding DNA: TGTGCCAGCAGCCACCGGACTAGCGGGAGGACATACAATGAGCAGTTCTTC.

This clonotype was observed many times. The V gene is TRBV30, the J gene TRBJ2-5; 8 nucleotides line up with TRBD1. Trimming at V came to 5 bases and at J to 5 bases, leaving 7 bases not matched to a gene. This CDR3 region has 13 residues. Per germline, CDR1 GTSNPN and CDR2 SVGIG (reference sequence). The CDR3 DNA follows: TGTGCCTGGCTCGGACAGGGTGTTGAGACCCAGTACTTC. It is translated as CAWLGQGVETQYF.

This clonotype was seen at least ten times. This chain joins TRBV20-1 and TRBJ1-2; 9 bases align to TRBD1. Germline lookup yields CDR1 DFQATT and CDR2 SNEGSKA (reference sequence). V trimming: 1 base; J trimming: 6 bases; junction bases outside the gene matches: 3. The CDR3 length is 13 residues. This chain's CDR3 is CSARAWDRDGYTF. CDR3 coding DNA: TGCAGTGCTAGAGCCTGGGACAGGGATGGCTACACCTTC.

This clonotype was detected a few times. The genes are TRBV6-2 or TRBV6-3 and TRBJ2-3; the D gene is possibly TRBD2 (5 bases). The CDR3 has 16 amino acids. Germline-derived CDR1 and CDR2 are MNHEY and SVGEGT. V lost 0 bases to trimming and J lost 1 base, with 11 bases between them. The CDR3 nucleotides read TGTGCCAGCAGTTACTCTCTCCCGAGGGGCACAGATACGCAGTATTTT. Translated, it gives CASSYSLPRGTDTQYF.

This clonotype appeared a few times. The chain couples TRBV30 to TRBJ2-3; D unclear. The CDR3 sequence is 12 residues long. From germline, CDR1 is GTSNPN and CDR2 SVGIG (reference sequence). Trimming left V 2 bases short and J 4 bases short, with 7 bases between. The CDR3 coding sequence is TGTGCCTGGAGTCTAGGCCCAGATACGCAGTATTTT. This gives the protein CAWSLGPDTQYF.

In this sample, this clonotype turned up many times. The V gene is TRBV5-1, the J gene TRBJ1-1, with 7 bases matching TRBD1. The CDR3 is made up of 16 amino acids. With 0 bases clipped from V and 2 bases from J, the junction kept 7 bases outside the gene matches. Germline lookup yields CDR1 SGHRS and CDR2 YFSETQ. Here the CDR3 DNA reads TGCGCCAGCAGCTTGGATGCAGGGGGTTTAAACACTGAAGCTTTCTTT. It encodes CASSLDAGGLNTEAFF.

The chain employs TRBV2 and TRBJ2-1, with D possibly TRBD1 on 5 matching bases. Germline CDR1 is SNHLY and CDR2 is FYNNEI. V lost 7 bases and J lost 10, with 17 bases in between. There are 13 residues in the CDR3. In DNA form, the CDR3 reads TGTGCCAGCACCCAAGATTGGCAGGGAGAGCAGTTCTTC. The encoded protein is CASTQDWQGEQFF.

This clonotype was seen only a few times. This CDR3 reads CATSRDAGQNYGYTF. The CDR3 DNA reads TGTGCCACCAGCAGAGATGCGGGACAGAACTATGGCTACACCTTC. The rearrangement uses TRBV15 and TRBJ1-2; 7 bases map to TRBD1. CDR3 length: 15 residues. Germline V gene lookup returns CDR1 LNHNV and CDR2 YYDKDF (reference sequence). V shed 0 bases and J 2 bases; nucleotides not matched to a gene: 3.

This clonotype occurred many times. The chain has TRBV7-9 and TRBJ2-3; 7 bases are a match to TRBD1. The CDR3 consists of 15 residues. Germline CDR1 reads SEHNR; CDR2 reads FQNEAQ (reference sequence). V shed 5 bases, J shed 3 bases, and the junction held 8 bases outside the gene matches. The CDR3 is CASSPEGAVTDTQYF. The CDR3 DNA reads as TGTGCCAGCAGCCCAGAGGGGGCAGTAACAGATACGCAGTATTTT.

This clonotype was observed many times. The CDR3 bases are TGTGCCAGCAGCTTCTTAGCGGGGGGTGAGCTGTTTTTT. It codes for CASSFLAGGELFF. This sequence joins TRBV11-2 and TRBJ2-2, with TRBD2 identical over 10 bases. This CDR3 comprises 13 residues. J lost 11 bases, V lost 3 bases, and 3 bases had no gene match. Per the germline V gene, CDR1 is SGHAT and CDR2 is FQNNGV.

This clonotype was found a few times. The chain combines TRBV11-1 with TRBJ1-1, with a possible D match to TRBD1 (5 bases). The CDR3 is made up of 16 amino acids. Trimming removed 5 bases at V and 4 bases at J, with 20 bases between. Germline V lookup: CDR1 SGHAT, CDR2 FQDESV (reference sequence). The CDR3 DNA sequence: TGTGCCAGCAGCCCCCTGGTAGGGCTGGGGGGCACTGAAGCTTTCTTT. Translated: CASSPLVGLGGTEAFF.

The rearrangement links TRBV6-1 to TRBJ1-2; D is unresolved. CDR3 size: 11 residues. Germline V gene sequence: CDR1 MNHNS, CDR2 SASEGT. V was shortened by 10 bases and J by 2 bases, with 8 bases between the two germline ends. CDR3 bases: TGTGCCACGGGCCTCAACTATGGCTACACCTTC. It is translated as CATGLNYGYTF.

A few counts support this clonotype. The chain couples TRBV6-1 to TRBJ1-3; a weak D match, TRBD1 (6 bases). Germline V CDR1 and CDR2: MNHNS, SASEGT. V lost 5 bases to trimming and J lost 2 bases, with 13 bases between them. The CDR3 totals 15 residues. The CDR3 nucleotides are TGTGCCAGCAGTAAGGCGCCAGGGGCTGGAAACACCATATATTTT. The encoded protein is CASSKAPGAGNTIYF.

There are many counts of this clonotype. The chain joins TRBV28 to TRBJ2-7; 7 positions agree with TRBD2. Per germline, CDR1 MDHEN and CDR2 SYDVKM. The V and J ends lost 4 bases and 4 bases, in that order; junction bases with no gene match: 1. There are 12 residues in the CDR3. The CDR3 DNA sequence: TGTGCCAGCAGTTCCGGGAGGTACGAGCAGTACTTC. Protein: CASSSGRYEQYF.

The CDR3 spells CASELAGGRTDTQYF. In nucleotides, the CDR3 is TGCGCCAGCGAACTAGCGGGGGGACGCACAGATACGCAGTATTTT. V is TRBV5-1 and J is TRBJ2-3, with TRBD2 identical over 12 bases. The CDR3 spans 15 residues. V gave up 7 bases and J gave up 1 base; unmatched junction bases: 4. The germline CDR1 and CDR2 sequences are SGHRS and YFSETQ.

The sample holds many counts of this clonotype. The chain combines TRBV30 with TRBJ2-5; 8 bases map to TRBD1. This CDR3 has 12 residues. The V segment lost 7 bases and the J segment 5 bases; nucleotides outside the gene matches: 6. CDR1 is GTSNPN, CDR2 SVGIG, per germline (reference sequence). DNA of the CDR3: TGTGCCTTAGGACAGGGCGGGGAGACCCAGTACTTC. Translation: CALGQGGETQYF.

V and J are TRBV5-6 and TRBJ1-3; TRBD1 agrees at 8 bases. V lost 2 bases, J lost 1 base, and 2 bases stayed unmatched. The germline V gene has CDR1 SGHDT and CDR2 YYEEEE. The CDR3 has 15 residues. The CDR3 loop reads CASSFRTGSGNTIYF. In DNA, the CDR3 is TGTGCCAGCAGCTTCAGGACAGGGTCTGGAAACACCATATATTTT.

The chain couples TRBV19 to TRBJ2-7; 7 bases are a match to TRBD2. The J call may be in error: the DNA end matches TRBJ2-1 better. The CDR3 has 15 residues. Germline loops: CDR1 LNHDA, CDR2 SQIVND (reference sequence). As DNA, the CDR3 is TGTGCCAGTAGTATAGGTGTCGGGAGGCGATACGAGCAGTTCTTC. This gives the protein CASSIGVGRRYEQFF.

At least ten counts were recorded for this clonotype. This chain uses TRBV6-1 with TRBJ2-3; 9 bases agree with TRBD2. Germline-derived CDR1 and CDR2 are MNHNS and SASEGT. J lost 0 bases, V lost 5 bases, and 6 bases had no gene match. CDR3 length: 16 residues. This CDR3 reads CASSPASGASTDTQYF. The CDR3, as DNA: TGTGCCAGCAGTCCCGCTAGCGGGGCTAGCACAGATACGCAGTATTTT.

The rearrangement joins TRBV28 to TRBJ2-2, with TRBD2 matching over 11 bases. This CDR3 is 16 amino acids long. V was clipped by 6 bases and J by 6 bases; unmatched bases: 9. Germline values: CDR1 MDHEN, CDR2 SYDVKM. The CDR3 DNA is TGTGCCAGCAGCATTACTAGCGGGGGAAAGTCCGGGGAGCTGTTTTTT. Translation gives CASSITSGGKSGELFF.

The table lists this clonotype with a few counts. The V and J genes are TRBV3-1 and TRBJ2-1; TRBD2 matches at 7 bases. There are 15 residues in the CDR3. V dropped 0 bases and J dropped 6; count of bases not matched to a gene: 5. Germline loops: CDR1 LGHDT, CDR2 YNNKEL (reference sequence). The CDR3 protein is CASSQEREYLNEQFF. For the CDR3, the DNA is TGTGCCAGCAGCCAAGAGCGGGAGTACCTCAATGAGCAGTTCTTC.

CDR3 amino acids: CSARNSASGRAQYF. DNA of the CDR3: TGCAGTGCTAGAAATTCGGCTAGCGGGAGGGCGCAGTACTTC. The V call is TRBV20-1, the J call TRBJ2-7; 12 bases line up with TRBD2. Looked up from germline, CDR1 is DFQATT and CDR2 is SNEGSKA (reference sequence). V gave up 2 bases and J gave up 9 bases; unmatched junction bases: 8. The CDR3 covers 14 residues.